Described below is a single T cell receptor (beta chain) sequence and its context. The data were taken from a study of T cells in Graves' hyperthyroidism and ophthalmopathy. Template material for amplifying TCR beta CDR3 regions consisted of RNA transcripts. During a first-round RT-PCR of the TCR CDR3, the HTBI primer set was used. TCRdb processed the multiplex PCR reads anew with MiXCR; each CDR3 protein has one entry. Of about 420,000 distinct CDR3 sequences listed, approximately 14% were seen once; the top ten hold less than 15%. CDR3 length: 12 amino acids. Trimming removed 10 bases from V and 5 bases from J; junction bases left unmatched: 7. Germline-derived CDR1 and CDR2 are MDHEN and SYDVKM. Absent ophthalmopathy progression within 18 months defined stable Graves' hyperthyroidism. It was uncontrolled infection, other autoimmune disease, pregnancy or lactation that excluded patients.

The J gene is TRBJ1-2, the V gene TRBV28; 7 bases are a match to TRBD1. The clonotype was recovered from a woman aged 18-29 years with Graves' hyperthyroidism. Sequencing used blood. The CDR3 DNA is TGTGCCACCCTACCGGGACAGTATGGCTACACCTTC. Residues: CATLPGQYGYTF.